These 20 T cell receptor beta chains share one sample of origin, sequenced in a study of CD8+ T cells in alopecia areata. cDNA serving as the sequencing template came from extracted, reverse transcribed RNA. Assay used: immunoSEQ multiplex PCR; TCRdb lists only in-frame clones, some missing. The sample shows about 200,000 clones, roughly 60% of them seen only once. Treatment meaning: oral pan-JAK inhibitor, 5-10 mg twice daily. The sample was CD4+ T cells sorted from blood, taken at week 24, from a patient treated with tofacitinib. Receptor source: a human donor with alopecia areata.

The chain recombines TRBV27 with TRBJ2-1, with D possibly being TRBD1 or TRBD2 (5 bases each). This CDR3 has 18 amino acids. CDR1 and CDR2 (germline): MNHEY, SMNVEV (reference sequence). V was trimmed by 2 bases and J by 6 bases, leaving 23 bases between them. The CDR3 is CASSLTPWASWDPNEQFF. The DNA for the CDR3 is TGTGCCAGCAGTTTAACCCCATGGGCCTCATGGGACCCCAATGAGCAGTTCTTC.

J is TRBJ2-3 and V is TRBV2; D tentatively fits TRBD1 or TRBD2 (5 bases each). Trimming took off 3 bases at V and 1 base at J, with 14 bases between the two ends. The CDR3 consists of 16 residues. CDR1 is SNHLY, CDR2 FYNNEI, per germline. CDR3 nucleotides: TGTGCCAGCAGTGAGCACCGGGACGCACGCACAGATACGCAGTATTTT. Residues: CASSEHRDARTDTQYF.

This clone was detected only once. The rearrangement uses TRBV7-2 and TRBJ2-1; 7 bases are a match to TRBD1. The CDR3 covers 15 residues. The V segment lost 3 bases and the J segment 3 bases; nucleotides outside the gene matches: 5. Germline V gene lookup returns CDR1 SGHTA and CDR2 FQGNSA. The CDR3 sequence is CASSLDRKSYNEQFF. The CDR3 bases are TGTGCCAGCAGCTTGGACAGGAAAAGCTACAATGAGCAGTTCTTC.

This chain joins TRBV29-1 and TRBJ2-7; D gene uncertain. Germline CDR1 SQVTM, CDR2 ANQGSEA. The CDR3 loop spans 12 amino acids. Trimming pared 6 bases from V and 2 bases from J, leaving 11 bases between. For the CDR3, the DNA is TGCAGCGTCAAGACGGTCACCTACGAGCAGTACTTC. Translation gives CSVKTVTYEQYF.

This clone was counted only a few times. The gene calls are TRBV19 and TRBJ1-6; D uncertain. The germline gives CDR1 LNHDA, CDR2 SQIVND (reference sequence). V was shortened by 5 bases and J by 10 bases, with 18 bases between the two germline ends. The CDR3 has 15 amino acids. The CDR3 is CASSDREGRYSPLHF. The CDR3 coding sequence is TGTGCCAGTAGTGATCGGGAGGGTCGCTACTCACCCCTCCACTTT.

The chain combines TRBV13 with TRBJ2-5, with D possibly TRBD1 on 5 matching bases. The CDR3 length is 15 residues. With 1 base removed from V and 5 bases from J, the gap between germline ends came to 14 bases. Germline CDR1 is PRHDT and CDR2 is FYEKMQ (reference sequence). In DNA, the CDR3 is TGTGCCAGCAGCTTAGCCGGCAGGGATGGGGAGACCCAGTACTTC. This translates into CASSLAGRDGETQYF.

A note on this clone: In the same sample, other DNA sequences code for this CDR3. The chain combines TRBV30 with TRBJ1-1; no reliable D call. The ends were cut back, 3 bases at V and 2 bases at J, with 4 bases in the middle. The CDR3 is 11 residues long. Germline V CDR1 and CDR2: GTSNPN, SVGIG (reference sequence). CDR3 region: CAWRGNTEAFF. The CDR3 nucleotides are TGTGCCTGGAGGGGAAACACTGAAGCTTTCTTT.

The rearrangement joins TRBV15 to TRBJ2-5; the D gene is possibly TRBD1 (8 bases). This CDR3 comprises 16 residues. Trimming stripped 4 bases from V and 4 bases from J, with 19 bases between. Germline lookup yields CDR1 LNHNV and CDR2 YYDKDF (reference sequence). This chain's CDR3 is CATSTRQGRVIETQYF. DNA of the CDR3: TGTGCCACCAGCACCCGACAGGGGAGGGTTATAGAGACCCAGTACTTC. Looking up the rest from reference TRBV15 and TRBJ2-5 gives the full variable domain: DAMVIQNPRYQVTQFGKPVTLSCSQTLNHNVMYWYQQKSSQAPKLLFHYYDKDFNNEADTPDNFQSRRPNTSFCFLDIRSPGLGDTAMYLCATSTRQGRVIETQYFGPGTRLLVL.

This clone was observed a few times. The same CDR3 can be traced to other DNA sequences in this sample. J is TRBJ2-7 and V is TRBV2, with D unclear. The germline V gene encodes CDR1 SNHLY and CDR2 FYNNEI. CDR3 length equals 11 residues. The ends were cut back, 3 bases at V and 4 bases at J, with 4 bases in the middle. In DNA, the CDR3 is TGTGCCAGCAGTGAGAGGTACGAGCAGTACTTC. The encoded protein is CASSERYEQYF. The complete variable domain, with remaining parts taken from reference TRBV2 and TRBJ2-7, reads EPEVTQTPSHQVTQMGQEVILRCVPISNHLYFYWYRQILGQKVEFLVSFYNNEISEKSEIFDDQFSVERPDGSNFTLKIRSTKLEDSAMYFCASSERYEQYFGPGTRLTVT.

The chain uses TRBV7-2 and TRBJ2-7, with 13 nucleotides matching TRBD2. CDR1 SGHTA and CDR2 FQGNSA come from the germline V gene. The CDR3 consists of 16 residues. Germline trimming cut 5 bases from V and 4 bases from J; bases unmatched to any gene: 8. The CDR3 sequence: CASSRPGLAGRYEQYF. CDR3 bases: TGTGCCAGCAGCAGACCGGGACTAGCGGGACGTTACGAGCAGTACTTC.

This chain's CDR3 is CASSQEVRNPVGIQYF. CDR3 sequence (DNA): TGCGCCAGCAGCCAAGAAGTCAGGAACCCAGTGGGCATTCAGTACTTC. The chain carries TRBV4-1 and TRBJ2-4; no clear D gene. CDR1 is MGHRA, CDR2 YSYEKL, per germline. The germline V and J ends were trimmed by 0 bases and 9 bases, with 18 bases remaining between them. The CDR3 length is 16 residues.

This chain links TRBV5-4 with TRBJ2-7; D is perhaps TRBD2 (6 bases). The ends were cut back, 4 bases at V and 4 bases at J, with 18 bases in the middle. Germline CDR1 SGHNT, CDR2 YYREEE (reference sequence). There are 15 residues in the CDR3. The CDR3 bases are TGTGCCAGCAGCCCGGGTGGGCTAGCGAGGTACGAGCAGTACTTC. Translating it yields CASSPGGLARYEQYF.

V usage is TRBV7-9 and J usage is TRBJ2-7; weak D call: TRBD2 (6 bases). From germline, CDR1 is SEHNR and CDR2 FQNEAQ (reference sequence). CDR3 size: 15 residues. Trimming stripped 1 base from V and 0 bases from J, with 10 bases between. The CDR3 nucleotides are TGTGCCAGCAGCTTAGAGGACGGGAGCTCCTACGAGCAGTACTTC. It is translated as CASSLEDGSSYEQYF. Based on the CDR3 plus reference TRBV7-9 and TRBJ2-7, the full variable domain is DTGVSQNPRHKITKRGQNVTFRCDPISEHNRLYWYRQTLGQGPEFLTYFQNEAQLEKSRLLSDRFSAERPKGSFSTLEIQRTEQGDSAMYLCASSLEDGSSYEQYFGPGTRLTVT.

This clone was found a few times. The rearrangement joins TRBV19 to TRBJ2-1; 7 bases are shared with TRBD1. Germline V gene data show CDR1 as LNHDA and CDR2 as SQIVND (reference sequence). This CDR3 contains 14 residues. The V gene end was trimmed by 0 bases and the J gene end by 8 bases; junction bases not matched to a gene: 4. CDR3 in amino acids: CASSIDPTGDEQFF. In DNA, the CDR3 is TGTGCCAGTAGTATAGATCCCACAGGGGATGAGCAGTTCTTC.

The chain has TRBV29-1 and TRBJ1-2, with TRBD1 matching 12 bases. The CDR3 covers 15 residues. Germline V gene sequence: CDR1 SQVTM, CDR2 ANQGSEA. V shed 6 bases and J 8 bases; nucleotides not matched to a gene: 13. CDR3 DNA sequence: TGCAGCGTGGGCCGGGGACAGGGGGCTGGAGAAGGCTACACCTTC. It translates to CSVGRGQGAGEGYTF.

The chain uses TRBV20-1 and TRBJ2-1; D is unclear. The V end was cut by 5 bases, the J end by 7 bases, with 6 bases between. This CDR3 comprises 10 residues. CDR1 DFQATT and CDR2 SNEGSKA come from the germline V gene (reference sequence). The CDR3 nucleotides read TGCAGTGCTCTTTGGAATGAGCAGTTCTTC. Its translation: CSALWNEQFF.

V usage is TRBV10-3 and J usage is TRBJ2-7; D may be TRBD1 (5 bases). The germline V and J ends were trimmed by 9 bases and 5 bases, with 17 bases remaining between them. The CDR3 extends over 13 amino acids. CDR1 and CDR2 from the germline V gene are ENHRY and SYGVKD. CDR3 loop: CAMKDILENEQYF. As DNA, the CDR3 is TGTGCCATGAAGGACATCCTGGAGAACGAGCAGTACTTC.

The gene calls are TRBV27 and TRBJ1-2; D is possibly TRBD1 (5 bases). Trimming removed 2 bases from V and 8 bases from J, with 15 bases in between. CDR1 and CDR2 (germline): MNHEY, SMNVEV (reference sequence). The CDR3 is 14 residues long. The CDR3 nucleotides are TGTGCCAGCAGTTTAAAACCGTACGGGGGAGGCTACACCTTC. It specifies CASSLKPYGGGYTF.

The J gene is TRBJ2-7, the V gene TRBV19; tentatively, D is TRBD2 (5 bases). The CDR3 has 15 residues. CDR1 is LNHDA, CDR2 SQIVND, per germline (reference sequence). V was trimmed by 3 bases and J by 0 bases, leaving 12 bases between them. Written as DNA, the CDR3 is TGTGCCAGTAGTATTGAGCCGGGAAGCTCCTACGAGCAGTACTTC. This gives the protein CASSIEPGSSYEQYF.

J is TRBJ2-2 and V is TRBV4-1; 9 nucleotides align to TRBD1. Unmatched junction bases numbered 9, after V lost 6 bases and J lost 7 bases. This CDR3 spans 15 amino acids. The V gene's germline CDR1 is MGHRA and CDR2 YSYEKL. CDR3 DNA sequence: TGCGCCAGCAGACACCGGGACAGGGTCGGCGGGGAGCTGTTTTTT. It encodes CASRHRDRVGGELFF.